A single sample is the source of the 4 T cell receptor beta chains below, sequenced in a study of vaccination effects on CD4 cells after COVID-19. Expansion of antigen-specific CD4+ T cells with viral peptide pools was carried out by the ViraFEST assay before sequencing. On approximately day 9 of culture, CD4+ T cells were separated out. Absence of prior SARS-CoV-2 infection characterized the vaccine recipients, who showed negative nucleocapsid antibodies. Assay used: immunoSEQ multiplex PCR; TCRdb lists only in-frame clones, some missing. The data show some 20,000 clones, roughly 70% seen once. These TCRs are of unknown antigen specificity. Sequences were derived from CD4+ T cells from PBMCs cultured with HCoV-NL63 spike peptides, sampled before COVID-19 vaccination. The receptors come from a human donor who received a COVID-19 vaccine.

This clone was found once. The V and J genes are TRBV11-2 and TRBJ2-4; 14 bases align to TRBD2. The germline gives CDR1 SGHAT, CDR2 FQNNGV. The CDR3 totals 17 residues. With V trimmed by 6 bases and J by 8 bases, 12 bases remained unmatched. CDR3 in DNA: TGTGCCAGCAGTTGGACCGGGACTAGCGGGAGTGGGGACATTCAGTACTTC. Its protein product is CASSWTGTSGSGDIQYF.

The chain employs TRBV11-3 and TRBJ2-2; D ambiguous. V gave up 5 bases and J gave up 4 bases, with 11 bases separating them. Germline lookup yields CDR1 SGHNT and CDR2 YENEEA. This CDR3 region has 14 residues. The CDR3 protein is CASSLRAFTGELFF. In DNA form, the CDR3 reads TGTGCCAGCAGCCTTAGGGCGTTCACCGGGGAGCTGTTTTTT. Full variable domain (rest looked up from reference TRBV11-3 and TRBJ2-2): EAGVVQSPRYKIIEKKQPVAFWCNPISGHNTLYWYLQNLGQGPELLIRYENEEAVDDSQLPKDRFSAERLKGVDSTLKIQPAELGDSAVYLCASSLRAFTGELFFGEGSRLTVL.

The chain combines TRBV6-4 with TRBJ1-6; TRBD1 matches 9 bases. Germline trimming cut 0 bases from V and 6 bases from J; bases unmatched to any gene: 0. The germline CDR1 and CDR2 sequences are MRHNA and SNTAGT. The CDR3 totals 15 residues. CDR3: CASSDSTGGNSPLHF. CDR3 DNA: TGTGCCAGCAGTGACTCGACAGGGGGTAATTCACCCCTCCACTTT.

The chain carries TRBV7-8 and TRBJ1-5; the D gene is possibly TRBD1 (6 bases). V lost 5 bases and J 7 bases, leaving 18 bases between the germline ends. The CDR3 loop spans 15 amino acids. Germline values: CDR1 SGHVS, CDR2 FQNEAQ. The CDR3 loop reads CASSPNWGPGQPQHF. The CDR3 nucleotides read TGTGCCAGCAGCCCTAACTGGGGGCCGGGGCAGCCCCAGCATTTT.